These T cell receptor beta chains were read from a single sample in a study of blood T cells in healthy people across ages. A single record per CDR3 protein comes from TCRdb applying MiXCR to the 5' RACE reads. The data hold roughly 730,000 distinct CDR3 sequences, with just over 55% observed a single time. Sequenced sample: blood. The receptors derive from a man between 40 and 49 years old in good health. Both conserved end residues are part of each CDR3. Each record gives: clone size, V gene, D gene, J gene, CDR3 DNA, CDR3 protein. A D gene is named only where the DNA matches it firmly. Clone size, where shown, is once, few, many, or a class for clones that have expanded.

NA	TRBV7-2	TRBD2	TRBJ2-3	TGTGCCAGCAGTCCACCGGGACTAGATGCTGATACGCAGTATTTT	CASSPPGLDADTQYF
few	TRBV20-1	NA	TRBJ2-5	TGCAGTGCTAAGACTGGGTCGGGGTATGGTGAGCAGTACTTC	CSAKTGSGYGEQYF
NA	TRBV6-5	NA	TRBJ2-3	TGTGCCAGCAGTTGGGGATTGGGGGCAGATACGCAGTATTTT	CASSWGLGADTQYF
NA	TRBV2	NA	TRBJ2-1	TGTGCCAGCAGTGAAATTGGGGGCTCCTACAATGAGCAGTTCTTC	CASSEIGGSYNEQFF
NA	TRBV27	NA	TRBJ1-5	TGTGCCAGCAGTTTATGGGGACTTAGCAATCAGCCCCAGCATTTT	CASSLWGLSNQPQHF
NA	TRBV7-2	NA	TRBJ2-7	TGTGCCAGCAGCGACCAGGGGCGTTCCTACGAGCAGTACTTC	CASSDQGRSYEQYF
NA	TRBV27	TRBD1	TRBJ2-5	TGTGCCAGCAGTTTCTGGGACAGGGGGCAAGAGACCCAGTACTTC	CASSFWDRGQETQYF
NA	TRBV10-3	NA	TRBJ2-2	TGTGCCATCAGCGGTGATAGGCACACCGGGGAGCTGTTTTTT	CAISGDRHTGELFF
NA	TRBV27	TRBD1	TRBJ1-1	TGTGCCAGCACCCCCGGGACAGGGATTGAAGCTTTCTTT	CASTPGTGIEAFF
NA	TRBV7-2	NA	TRBJ2-7	TGTGCCAGCAGCTTAGCAAGACAGATCTACGAGCAGTACTTC	CASSLARQIYEQYF
few	TRBV6-2/TRBV6-3	TRBD1	TRBJ1-4	TGTGCCAGCAGCCGGGGACAGGGTATTGAAAAACTGTTTTTT	CASSRGQGIEKLFF
NA	TRBV12-3/TRBV12-4	NA	TRBJ1-1	TGTGCCAGCAGTAGGACGACAGGAAGTGAAGCTTTCTTT	CASSRTTGSEAFF
NA	TRBV7-2	NA	TRBJ2-5	TGTGCCAGCAGCTTAGATGGCAGAAAGATAGAGACCCAGTACTTC	CASSLDGRKIETQYF
once	TRBV7-8	TRBD1	TRBJ2-5	TGTGCCAGCAGCACGAAGGGACAGGGGGCTCCGGAGCAGTACTTC	CASSTKGQGAPEQYF
NA	TRBV20-1	TRBD1	TRBJ1-2	TGCAGTGCTAGAGATGCCCGGGACAGGGCCTCCTATGGCTACACCTTC	CSARDARDRASYGYTF
NA	TRBV9	NA	TRBJ2-2	TGTGCCAGCAGCGTAGGAACCACCGGGGAGCTGTTTTTT	CASSVGTTGELFF